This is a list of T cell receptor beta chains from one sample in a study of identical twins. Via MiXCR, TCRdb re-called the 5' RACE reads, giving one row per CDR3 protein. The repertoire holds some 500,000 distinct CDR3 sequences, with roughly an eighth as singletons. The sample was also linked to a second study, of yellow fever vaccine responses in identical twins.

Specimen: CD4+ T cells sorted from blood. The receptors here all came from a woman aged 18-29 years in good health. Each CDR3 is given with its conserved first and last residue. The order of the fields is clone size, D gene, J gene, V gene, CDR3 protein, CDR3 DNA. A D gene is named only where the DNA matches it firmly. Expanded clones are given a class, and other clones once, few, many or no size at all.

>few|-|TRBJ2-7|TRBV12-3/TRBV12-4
CASSSHGEQQYF
TGTGCCAGCAGTTCCCATGGGGAGCAGCAGTACTTC
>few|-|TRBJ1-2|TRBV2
CASSEQGINYGYTF
TGTGCCAGCAGTGAACAGGGAATTAACTATGGCTACACCTTC
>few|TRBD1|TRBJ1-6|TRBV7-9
CASSLLIGQGDSPLHF
TGTGCCAGCAGCTTATTAATCGGACAGGGGGACTCACCCCTCCACTTT
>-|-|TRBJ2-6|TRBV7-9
CASSSPDYSGANVLTF
TGTGCCAGCAGCTCCCCGGACTACTCTGGGGCCAACGTCCTGACTTTC
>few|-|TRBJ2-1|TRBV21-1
CASSTTLRGASREQFF
TGTGCCAGCAGCACTACCCTGCGGGGGGCATCGAGGGAGCAGTTCTTC
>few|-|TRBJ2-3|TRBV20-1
CSARKIGQGPSDTQYF
TGCAGTGCTAGGAAGATCGGGCAGGGCCCGTCCGATACGCAGTATTTT
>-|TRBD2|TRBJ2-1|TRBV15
CATSRVSGGSYNEQFF
TGTGCCACCAGCAGAGTTAGCGGGGGGTCCTACAATGAGCAGTTCTTC
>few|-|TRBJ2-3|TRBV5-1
CASSLAEVPSTDTQYF
TGCGCCAGCAGCTTGGCCGAGGTTCCTAGCACAGATACGCAGTATTTT
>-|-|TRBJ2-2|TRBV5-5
CASSLRDGNAGELFF
TGTGCCAGCAGCTTGCGGGACGGGAACGCCGGGGAGCTGTTTTTT
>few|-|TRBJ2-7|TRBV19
CASRPDSDPSYEQYF
TGTGCCAGTAGACCTGACAGCGATCCGTCCTACGAGCAGTACTTC
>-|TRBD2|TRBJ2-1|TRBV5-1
CASSHGTSDNEQFF
TGCGCCAGCAGCCATGGGACTAGCGATAACGAGCAGTTCTTC
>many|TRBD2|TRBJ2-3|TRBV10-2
CASRPGLAGGDTQYF
TGCGCCAGCAGACCGGGACTAGCGGGCGGGGATACGCAGTATTTT
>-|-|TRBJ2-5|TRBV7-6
CASSFDSPGRAKTQYF
TGTGCCAGCAGCTTTGACAGCCCAGGCAGGGCCAAGACCCAGTACTTC
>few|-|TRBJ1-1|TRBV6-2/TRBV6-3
CASRGFGTRARHTEAFF
TGTGCCAGCAGGGGCTTTGGGACGAGGGCGCGTCACACTGAAGCTTTCTTT
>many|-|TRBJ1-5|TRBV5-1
CASAQEGGINQPQHF
TGCGCCAGCGCTCAGGAAGGGGGGATTAATCAGCCCCAGCATTTT
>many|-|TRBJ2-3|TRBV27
CASSLQGFGTDTQYF
TGTGCCAGCAGTTTACAGGGTTTTGGCACAGATACGCAGTATTTT
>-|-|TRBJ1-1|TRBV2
CASSVSSQLNTEAFF
TGTGCCAGCAGTGTTTCGAGCCAATTGAACACTGAAGCTTTCTTT
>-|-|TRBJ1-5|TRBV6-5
CASSYKIGQPQHF
TGTGCCAGCAGTTACAAAATTGGTCAGCCCCAGCATTTT
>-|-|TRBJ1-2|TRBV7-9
CASSVSREDGYTF
TGTGCCAGCAGCGTCAGCAGGGAAGATGGCTACACCTTC
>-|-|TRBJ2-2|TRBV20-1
CSANNDGTSGGELFF
TGCAGTGCTAACAACGACGGGACTTCGGGCGGGGAGCTGTTTTTT
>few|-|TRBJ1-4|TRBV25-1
CASSESGRGDEKLFF
TGTGCCAGCAGTGAATCTGGGAGGGGGGATGAAAAACTGTTTTTT
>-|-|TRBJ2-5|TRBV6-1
CASNFMETQYF
TGTGCCAGCAATTTCATGGAGACCCAGTACTTC
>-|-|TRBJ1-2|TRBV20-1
CSGFGGRGSNGYTF
TGCAGTGGATTTGGGGGTAGAGGATCTAACGGCTACACCTTC
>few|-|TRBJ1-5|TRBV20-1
CSIRTDVSNQPQHF
TGCAGTATTCGGACAGACGTTAGCAATCAGCCCCAGCATTTT
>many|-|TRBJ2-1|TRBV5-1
CASSEGNGAYNEQFF
TGCGCCAGCAGCGAGGGGAATGGGGCCTACAATGAGCAGTTCTTC
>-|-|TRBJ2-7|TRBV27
CASSRFGGSYQYF
TGTGCCAGCAGTAGGTTCGGGGGTTCTTACCAGTACTTC
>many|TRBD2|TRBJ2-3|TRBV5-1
CASSLDPSSGRRGTDTQYF
TGCGCCAGCAGCTTGGATCCGAGTAGCGGGAGGCGCGGCACAGATACGCAGTATTTT
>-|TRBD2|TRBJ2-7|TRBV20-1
CSARLAGVVVYEQYF
TGCAGTGCCCGACTAGCGGGAGTGGTGGTCTACGAGCAGTACTTC
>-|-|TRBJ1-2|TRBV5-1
CASSPVTAATGYTF
TGCGCCAGCAGCCCCGTAACAGCAGCGACCGGCTACACCTTC
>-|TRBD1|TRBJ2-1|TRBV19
CASSITGTGVDNEQFF
TGTGCCAGTAGTATTACTGGGACAGGGGTAGACAATGAGCAGTTCTTC
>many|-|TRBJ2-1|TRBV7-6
CASSLAGENEQFF
TGTGCCAGCAGCTTAGCAGGGGAGAATGAGCAGTTCTTC
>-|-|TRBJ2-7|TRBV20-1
CSAEAADSRGYEQYF
TGCAGTGCTGAAGCAGCGGATAGCAGGGGTTACGAGCAGTACTTC
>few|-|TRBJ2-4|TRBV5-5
CASSLAMAKNIQYF
TGTGCCAGCAGCTTGGCGATGGCCAAAAACATTCAGTACTTC
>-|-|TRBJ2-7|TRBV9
CASSPRPGTNSYEQYF
TGTGCCAGCAGCCCCCGTCCCGGGACGAACTCCTACGAGCAGTACTTC
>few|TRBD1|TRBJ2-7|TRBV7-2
CASSPGQALSYEQYF
TGTGCCAGCAGCCCGGGACAGGCCTTATCCTACGAGCAGTACTTC
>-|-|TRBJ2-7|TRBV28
CASSLPGFPYEQYF
TGTGCCAGCAGTTTACCAGGTTTCCCCTACGAGCAGTACTTC
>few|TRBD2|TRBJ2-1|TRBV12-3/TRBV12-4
CASSNTGTSGSNEQFF
TGTGCCAGCAGTAACACCGGGACTAGCGGGAGCAATGAGCAGTTCTTC
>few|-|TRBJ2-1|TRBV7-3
CASSLTKGGSSYNEQFF
TGTGCCAGCAGCTTAACGAAGGGGGGGAGCTCCTACAATGAGCAGTTCTTC